This TCR beta chain was sequenced during a study of blood T cell repertoires in COVID-19. In the study overall: COVID-19 samples, acute and convalescent, were from the United States, Italy and Spain. Nucleic acid was either cDNA or gDNA, and it came from T cells, B-cell-depleted T cells, or PBMCs.

Authors' methods: Reference gene primer amplification gave nucleated cell count estimates. Profiling relied on immunoSEQ multiplex PCR, and the TCRdb table lists in-frame clones only, not all of them. The DNA was the basis for D and trimming; V, J and clone size are from that table. This sample yields some 200,000 clones, of which about 88% are seen a single time; around 3% belongs to the top ten. This clone turned up a few times. V gave up 8 bases and J gave up 3 bases; unmatched junction bases: 5. There are 13 residues in the CDR3. CDR1 MNHEY and CDR2 SMNVEV come from the germline V gene (reference sequence).

The sequenced sample was peripheral blood. This clonotype was obtained from a man aged 45-65 years who had recovered from COVID-19. This chain links TRBV27 with TRBJ2-7, with 9 bases fitting TRBD1. This chain's CDR3 is CASRGQGLYEQYF. CDR3 sequence (DNA): TGTGCCAGCCGAGGACAGGGGCTCTACGAGCAGTACTTC.